The 21 T cell receptor beta chains below all came from one sample that was sequenced in a study of T cell changes during pregnancy in multiple sclerosis. Clones were sequenced by immunoSEQ multiplex PCR, and TCRdb holds only the in-frame ones, with some missing. This table holds about 100,000 clones, roughly 92% found once. Specimen: peripheral blood, collected after pregnancy. These receptors originate from a female donor with multiple sclerosis, enrolled in a pregnancy study.

This rearrangement joins TRBV27 to TRBJ2-7; D remains ambiguous. The length of the CDR3 is 14 residues. Trimming took off 9 bases at V and 1 base at J, with 16 bases between the two ends. Per germline, CDR1 MNHEY and CDR2 SMNVEV (reference sequence). CDR3 DNA: TGTGCCAGTTCCCACCGTGGGCTTTCCTACGAGCAGTACTTC. Translation gives CASSHRGLSYEQYF.

The J gene is TRBJ2-7, the V gene TRBV29-1, with D possibly being TRBD2 (6 bases). The germline CDR1 and CDR2 sequences are SQVTM and ANQGSEA. This CDR3 contains 12 residues. V dropped 7 bases and J dropped 3 bases, with 13 bases sitting between them. In nucleotides, the CDR3 is TGCAGCGCGGCAAAGGGACTCTACGAGCAGTACTTC. The encoded protein is CSAAKGLYEQYF.

V gene TRBV19 combines with J gene TRBJ2-1, with 7 bases matching TRBD2. The CDR3 consists of 16 residues. Germline trimming cut 6 bases from V and 0 bases from J; bases unmatched to any gene: 8. From germline, CDR1 is LNHDA and CDR2 SQIVND (reference sequence). The CDR3 DNA sequence: TGTGCCAGTAGAACAGCGGGATGTCCCTCCTACAATGAGCAGTTCTTC. It is translated as CASRTAGCPSYNEQFF.

The rearrangement joins TRBV27 to TRBJ2-5; D might be TRBD1 (5 bases). Germline CDR1 is MNHEY and CDR2 is SMNVEV (reference sequence). V lost 6 bases and J lost 6, with 20 bases in between. The CDR3 is made up of 15 amino acids. The CDR3 here is CASSPLQGRRKTQYF. The DNA for the CDR3 is TGTGCCAGCAGCCCTCTTCAGGGAAGGAGAAAGACCCAGTACTTC.

The V call is TRBV19, the J call TRBJ1-2, with D uncertain. There are 15 residues in the CDR3. The germline CDR1 and CDR2 sequences are LNHDA and SQIVND (reference sequence). Trimming removed 10 bases from V and 6 bases from J, with 24 bases in between. CDR3 protein: CATFTRRRSKDGYTF. Written as DNA, the CDR3 is TGTGCCACTTTTACGAGGCGGCGATCAAAGGATGGCTACACCTTC. The whole variable domain, remainder taken from reference TRBV19 and TRBJ1-2, is DGGITQSPKYLFRKEGQNVTLSCEQNLNHDAMYWYRQDPGQGLRLIYYSQIVNDFQKGDIAEGYSVSREKKESFPLTVTSAQKNPTAFYLCATFTRRRSKDGYTFGSGTRLTVV.

As for this clone: At one of its ends the junction is not consistent with the germline gene, which may arise from a read error. V gene TRBV13 combines with J gene TRBJ2-7, with D perhaps matching TRBD2 (5 bases). The CDR3 extends over 16 amino acids. CDR1 is PRHDT and CDR2 is FYEKMQ in the germline V gene (reference sequence). CDR3 sequence reads: CASSLGYAGSSNEQYF. CDR3 nucleotide sequence: TGTGCCAGCAGCTTAGGCTATGCGGGTAGCTCCAACGAGCAGTACTTC. The complete variable domain, with remaining parts taken from reference TRBV13 and TRBJ2-7, reads AAGVIQSPRHLIKEKRETATLKCYPIPRHDTVYWYQQGPGQDPQFLISFYEKMQSDKGSIPDRFSAQQFSDYHSELNMSSLELGDSALYFCASSLGYAGSSNEQYFGPGTRLTVT.

This chain's CDR3 is CASRRTGTGQPQHF. CDR3 DNA sequence: TGCGCCAGCAGGCGTACAGGGACCGGTCAGCCCCAGCATTTT. The V gene is TRBV10-1, the J gene TRBJ1-5; perhaps TRBD1 as D (6 bases). The CDR3 consists of 14 residues. CDR1 WNHNN and CDR2 SYGVQD come from the germline V gene (reference sequence). Trimming shortened V by 6 bases and J by 6 bases, and 15 bases separated the two germline ends.

The J gene is TRBJ1-2, the V gene TRBV19; no reliable D call. CDR1 and CDR2 (germline): LNHDA, SQIVND (reference sequence). The CDR3 runs 16 residues. Between the trimmed V and J ends, which lost 3 bases and 0 bases, there was a span of 14 bases. The CDR3 sequence is CASSIRGQDTNYGYTF. DNA for the CDR3: TGTGCCAGTAGTATTCGTGGGCAGGATACTAACTATGGCTACACCTTC.

The chain recombines TRBV9 with TRBJ2-3, with 8 positions matching TRBD2. The CDR3 length is 18 residues. CDR1 and CDR2 from the germline V gene are SGDLS and YYNGEE. Losses at the gene ends were 3 bases for V and 2 bases for J; bases not matched to a gene: 14. CDR3 DNA: TGTGCCAGCAGCGGCCCCGGGACTAGGGGGGAGACCACAGATACGCAGTATTTT. Translating it yields CASSGPGTRGETTDTQYF.

This chain uses TRBV2 with TRBJ1-3; TRBD1 is a possible D gene (5 bases). CDR1 is SNHLY, CDR2 FYNNEI, per germline. There are 15 residues in the CDR3. Trimming cost V 3 bases and J 3 bases, with 12 bases left between them. CDR3 sequence: CASSEGGESGNTIYF. As DNA, the CDR3 is TGTGCCAGCAGTGAGGGGGGGGAAAGTGGAAACACCATATATTTT.

The chain uses TRBV7-9 and TRBJ2-1; D is unresolved. Trimming cost V 3 bases and J 3 bases, with 6 bases left between them. This CDR3 has 13 amino acids. Germline CDR1 SEHNR, CDR2 FQNEAQ (reference sequence). The CDR3 sequence: CASSFPDYNEQFF. The CDR3 DNA reads as TGTGCCAGCAGCTTCCCAGACTACAATGAGCAGTTCTTC.

The chain has TRBV7-8 and TRBJ1-5, with D perhaps TRBD1 (5 bases). Germline lookup yields CDR1 SGHVS and CDR2 FQNEAQ. The CDR3 runs 13 residues. V dropped 5 bases and J dropped 5 bases, with 10 bases sitting between them. CDR3 sequence: CASSVGGDQPQHF. The CDR3 nucleotides read TGTGCCAGCAGCGTGGGGGGTGATCAGCCCCAGCATTTT.

The V call is TRBV2, the J call TRBJ2-3, with TRBD1 matching over 10 bases. The germline gives CDR1 SNHLY, CDR2 FYNNEI. CDR3 length equals 15 residues. With V trimmed by 3 bases and J by 1 base, 1 base remained unmatched. The CDR3 nucleotides are TGTGCCAGCAGTGACGGGACAGGGGGCACAGATACGCAGTATTTT. Its translation: CASSDGTGGTDTQYF.

The chain uses TRBV6-5 and TRBJ1-3; D gene ambiguous. The CDR3 loop spans 13 amino acids. The V end lost 2 bases, the J end lost 11 bases, and 13 bases lay between the germline ends. Germline values: CDR1 MNHEY, CDR2 SVGAGI. The CDR3 nucleotides are TGTGCCAGCAGTTACGCGGTTGGATGGCCCATATATTTT. It specifies CASSYAVGWPIYF.

This chain uses TRBV7-9 with TRBJ1-1; D not certain. Germline CDR1 SEHNR, CDR2 FQNEAQ (reference sequence). The CDR3 is 14 amino acids. Trimming took off 5 bases at V and 6 bases at J, with 16 bases between the two ends. CDR3 coding DNA: TGTGCCAGCAGCCCCAAGCGGAGTATACCTGAAGCTTTCTTT. This translates into CASSPKRSIPEAFF. Full variable domain (remainder filled in from reference TRBV7-9 and TRBJ1-1): DTGVSQNPRHKITKRGQNVTFRCDPISEHNRLYWYRQTLGQGPEFLTYFQNEAQLEKSRLLSDRFSAERPKGSFSTLEIQRTEQGDSAMYLCASSPKRSIPEAFFGQGTRLTVV.

In DNA, the CDR3 is TGTGCCAGTAGTATCGAATTCCGGGACAGGGGACCTGGCTACACCTTC. Amino acid sequence: CASSIEFRDRGPGYTF. The V call is TRBV19, the J call TRBJ1-2, with 10 bases aligning to TRBD1. The germline V gene has CDR1 LNHDA and CDR2 SQIVND (reference sequence). The junction had 11 bases not matched to a gene; V was cut back by 3 bases and J by 7 bases. This CDR3 is built from 16 residues.

The chain carries TRBV4-1 and TRBJ1-2; the D is unclear. Germline V gene sequence: CDR1 MGHRA, CDR2 YSYEKL. Trimming took 2 bases from V and 0 from J, leaving 7 bases between them. This CDR3 is 14 amino acids long. The CDR3 is CASSQSSANYGYTF. CDR3 nucleotides: TGCGCCAGCAGCCAATCGAGCGCTAACTATGGCTACACCTTC.

The gene calls are TRBV6-5 and TRBJ1-5, with D possibly being TRBD1 (5 bases). The CDR3 has 12 amino acids. Germline V gene data show CDR1 as MNHEY and CDR2 as SVGAGI. V was cut by 7 bases and J by 10 bases, with 14 bases left in between. CDR3 nucleotides: TGTGCCAGCAAAGAACCCGGGGGTCCCCAGCATTTT. This codes for CASKEPGGPQHF.

The V gene is TRBV14, the J gene TRBJ2-7; 9 nucleotides align to TRBD1. The CDR3 has 15 residues. Germline-derived CDR1 and CDR2 are SGHDN and FVKESK. The J segment lost 5 bases and the V segment lost 5 bases, leaving 10 bases of the junction unmatched. The CDR3 region is CASSESHRGRHEQYF. For the CDR3, the DNA is TGTGCCAGCAGCGAAAGTCACAGGGGGCGCCACGAGCAGTACTTC.

The rearrangement links TRBV27 to TRBJ1-4; possible D gene TRBD1, 6 bases. Germline V lookup: CDR1 MNHEY, CDR2 SMNVEV (reference sequence). The V end was cut by 3 bases, the J end by 12 bases, with 17 bases between. This CDR3 contains 14 residues. Written as DNA, the CDR3 is TGTGCCAGCAGTTTGGTCACAGGGTCCCGAGAACTGTTTTTT. This codes for CASSLVTGSRELFF. Drawing the rest from reference TRBV27 and TRBJ1-4, the complete variable domain is EAQVTQNPRYLITVTGKKLTVTCSQNMNHEYMSWYRQDPGLGLRQIYYSMNVEVTDKGDVPEGYKVSRKEKRNFPLILESPSPNQTSLYFCASSLVTGSRELFFGSGTQLSVL.

V usage is TRBV9 and J usage is TRBJ2-1, with D unresolved. The CDR3 is 16 amino acids. The V and J ends lost 4 bases and 1 base respectively, with 15 bases between them. Looked up from germline, CDR1 is SGDLS and CDR2 is YYNGEE. The CDR3: CASSPGEKRSYNEQFF. The CDR3 nucleotides are TGTGCCAGCAGCCCCGGTGAGAAGAGATCCTACAATGAGCAGTTCTTC.